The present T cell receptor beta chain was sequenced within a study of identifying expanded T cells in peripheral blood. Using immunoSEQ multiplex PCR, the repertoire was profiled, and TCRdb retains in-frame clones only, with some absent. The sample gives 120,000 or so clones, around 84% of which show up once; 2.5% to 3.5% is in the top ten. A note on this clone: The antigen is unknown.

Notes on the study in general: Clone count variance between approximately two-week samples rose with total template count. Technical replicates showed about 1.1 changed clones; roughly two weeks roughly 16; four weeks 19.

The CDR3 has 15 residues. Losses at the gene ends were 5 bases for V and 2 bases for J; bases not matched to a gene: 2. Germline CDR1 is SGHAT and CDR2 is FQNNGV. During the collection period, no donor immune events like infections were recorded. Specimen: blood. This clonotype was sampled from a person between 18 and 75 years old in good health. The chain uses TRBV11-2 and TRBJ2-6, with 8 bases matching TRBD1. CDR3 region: CASSTQGAGANVLTF. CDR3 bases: TGTGCCAGCAGCACACAGGGGGCTGGGGCCAACGTCCTGACTTTC.